The rows below give T cell receptor beta chains drawn from one sample of a study of T cells in Graves' hyperthyroidism and ophthalmopathy. One entry per CDR3 protein results from TCRdb running MiXCR on the multiplex PCR reads. The sample includes about 560,000 distinct CDR3 sequences, around 15% of them seen just once. The sample comprised blood. The receptors derive from a woman between 40 and 50 years old with Graves' hyperthyroidism. Both conserved end residues are part of each CDR3. A D gene is named only where the DNA matches it firmly. Expanded clones get a size class; other rows say once, few or many, or leave the size out.

>TRBV18|NA|TRBJ2-2|many
TGTGCCAGCTCACCCGACTCCCCGAACACCGGGGAGCTGTTTTTT
CASSPDSPNTGELFF
>TRBV20-1|TRBD2|TRBJ2-2|NA
TGCAGTGCTAGAGATTTGGGGGGGTACACCGGGGAGCTGTTTTTT
CSARDLGGYTGELFF
>TRBV27|NA|TRBJ2-1|many
TGTGCCAGCAGTTTTAACTCTCTCTACAATGAGCAGTTCTTC
CASSFNSLYNEQFF
>TRBV28|NA|TRBJ1-2|few
TGTGCCAGCAGTTTAAAAGGCGCAGCGAGTAACTATGGCTACACCTTC
CASSLKGAASNYGYTF
>TRBV11-2|TRBD2|TRBJ2-7|few
TGTGCCAGCAGCATAGGGCCTAGCGGATACGAGCAGTACTTC
CASSIGPSGYEQYF
>TRBV7-6|NA|TRBJ2-5|many
TGTGCCAGCAGCTTAGTACCCCAAGAGACCCAGTACTTC
CASSLVPQETQYF
>TRBV18|NA|TRBJ2-1|few
TGTGCCAGCTCACGATCGACCGATGAGCAGTTCTTC
CASSRSTDEQFF
>TRBV18|NA|TRBJ2-7|NA
TGTGCCAGCAGCGCCAGACGGGAGTTCGAGCAGTACTTC
CASSARREFEQYF
>TRBV24-1|TRBD2|TRBJ2-3|few
TGTGCCACCAGTGATTTAGCGGGAGGGCATGCAGATACGCAGTATTTT
CATSDLAGGHADTQYF
>TRBV6-1|NA|TRBJ2-5|few
TGTGCCAGCAGCCAAGGAGGAGCCACACAAGAGACCCAGTACTTC
CASSQGGATQETQYF
>TRBV5-1|NA|TRBJ2-7|few
TGCGCCAGCAGCTTGGAAGCAGGAACGAGCGAGCAGTACTTC
CASSLEAGTSEQYF
>TRBV5-5|NA|TRBJ2-7|NA
TGTGCCAGCAGCTCAACAGACAGTATACCCTACGAGCAGTACTTC
CASSSTDSIPYEQYF
>TRBV11-2|TRBD2|TRBJ2-1|few
TGTGCCAGCAGCTTAGGAGTCGGCGGGCTAGCGGAGGACTACAATGAGCAGTTCTTC
CASSLGVGGLAEDYNEQFF
>TRBV7-9|NA|TRBJ1-2|NA
TGTGCCAGCAGCCCGACAGCGATCTATGGCTACACCTTC
CASSPTAIYGYTF
>TRBV7-2|NA|TRBJ1-5|many
TGTGCCAGCAGCTTAACAGGGACCAATCAGCCCCAGCATTTT
CASSLTGTNQPQHF
>TRBV5-1|TRBD1|TRBJ1-1|many
TGCGCCAGCAGCTCAGGACAGGGCCTTATGAACACTGAAGCTTTCTTT
CASSSGQGLMNTEAFF
>TRBV3-1|NA|TRBJ1-2|many
TGTGCCAGCAGCCAAGATCGTCCTAACTATGGCTACACCTTC
CASSQDRPNYGYTF
>TRBV28|NA|TRBJ1-5|many
TGTGCCAGCAGTTTAGGGATGGGGTATCGACAGCCCCAGCATTTT
CASSLGMGYRQPQHF
>TRBV29-1|TRBD2|TRBJ2-5|NA
TGCAGCGTCACGGGACTAGCGGAAAGAGAGACCCAGTACTTC
CSVTGLAERETQYF
>TRBV14|NA|TRBJ2-2|few
TGTGCCAGCAGCCAAAAACAGGGCGCCAGACCGGGGGAGCTGTTTTTT
CASSQKQGARPGELFF
>TRBV15|NA|TRBJ2-7|NA
TGTGCCACCAGCAGAGAGGAGGTTTACGAGCAGTACTTC
CATSREEVYEQYF
>TRBV29-1|TRBD1|TRBJ2-1|many
TGCAGCGTTGACGGGACAGGGGGCTATGAGCAGTTCTTC
CSVDGTGGYEQFF
>TRBV28|TRBD2|TRBJ2-1|many
TGTGCCAGCAGTTTTAGGGGAGGGGACCCCTACAATGAGCAGTTCTTC
CASSFRGGDPYNEQFF
>TRBV7-2|NA|TRBJ2-7|few
TGTGCCAGCAGCCTAGGGCGGGGCGCCCCGGGGGAGCAGTACTTC
CASSLGRGAPGEQYF
>TRBV27|TRBD1|TRBJ2-7|many
TGTGCCAGCAGTCCCCTGGGGGGACAGGGGTTCGGTTACGAGCAGTACTTC
CASSPLGGQGFGYEQYF
>TRBV6-6|NA|TRBJ2-3|many
TGTGCCAGCAGTTACAGTTGGGAAAACACAGATACGCAGTATTTT
CASSYSWENTDTQYF
>TRBV6-1|NA|TRBJ1-5|NA
TGTGCCAGCAACATACAGCCCCAGCATTTT
CASNIQPQHF
>TRBV6-1|TRBD1|TRBJ1-5|many
TGTGCCAGCAGCCAACGCCGGACAGGGGATTATCAGCCCCAGCATTTT
CASSQRRTGDYQPQHF
>TRBV29-1|TRBD1|TRBJ2-3|many
TGCAGCGTTGAAGTAATAGGGGGCTCTAGCACAGATACGCAGTATTTT
CSVEVIGGSSTDTQYF
>TRBV28|TRBD1|TRBJ2-7|many
TGTGCCAGCAGTTTCTTAATAGAGGGGGCCCGAACGGGACCCTCTATCTACGAGCAGTACTTC
CASSFLIEGARTGPSIYEQYF
>TRBV20-1|TRBD2|TRBJ2-1|NA
TGCAGTGCTAGCAAGCGGGAATCCTACAATGAGCAGTTCTTC
CSASKRESYNEQFF
>TRBV20-1|TRBD1|TRBJ2-3|few
TGCAGTGCTAGAGATTTGGGACAGGGGAGCACAGATACGCAGTATTTT
CSARDLGQGSTDTQYF
>TRBV3-1|NA|TRBJ2-3|NA
TGTGCCAGCAGCCCCAGCCGGACCGACACAGATACGCAGTATTTT
CASSPSRTDTDTQYF
>TRBV19|TRBD2|TRBJ2-1|NA
TGTGCCAGTAGTATAGGCGGCGGGAGCCCTGCTTCCTACAATGAGCAGTTCTTC
CASSIGGGSPASYNEQFF
>TRBV7-3|NA|TRBJ2-2|many
TGTGCCAGCAGCTTAAATTCGCAGAACACCGGGGAGCTGTTTTTT
CASSLNSQNTGELFF
>TRBV5-1|TRBD1|TRBJ2-7|many
TGCGCCAGCAGAGCGGGACAGGGGGCCTACGAGCAGTACTTC
CASRAGQGAYEQYF